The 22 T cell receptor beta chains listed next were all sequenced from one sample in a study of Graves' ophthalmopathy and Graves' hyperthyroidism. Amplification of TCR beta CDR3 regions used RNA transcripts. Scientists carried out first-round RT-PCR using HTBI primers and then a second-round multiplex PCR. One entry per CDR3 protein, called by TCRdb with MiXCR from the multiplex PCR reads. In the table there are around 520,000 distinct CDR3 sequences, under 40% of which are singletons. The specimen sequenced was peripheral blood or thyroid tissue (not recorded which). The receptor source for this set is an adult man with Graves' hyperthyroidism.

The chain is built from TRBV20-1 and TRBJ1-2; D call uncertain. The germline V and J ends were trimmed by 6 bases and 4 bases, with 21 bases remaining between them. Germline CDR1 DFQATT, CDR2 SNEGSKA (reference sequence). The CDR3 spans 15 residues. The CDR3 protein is CSADARGQWAYGYTF. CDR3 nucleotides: TGCAGTGCCGACGCTCGAGGGCAGTGGGCCTATGGCTACACCTTC.

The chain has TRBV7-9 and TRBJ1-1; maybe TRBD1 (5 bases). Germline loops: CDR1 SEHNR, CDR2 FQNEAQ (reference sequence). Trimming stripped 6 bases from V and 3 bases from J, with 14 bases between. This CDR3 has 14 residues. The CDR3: CASRGGGMDTEAFF. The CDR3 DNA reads TGTGCCAGCAGGGGGGGGGGGATGGACACTGAAGCTTTCTTT.

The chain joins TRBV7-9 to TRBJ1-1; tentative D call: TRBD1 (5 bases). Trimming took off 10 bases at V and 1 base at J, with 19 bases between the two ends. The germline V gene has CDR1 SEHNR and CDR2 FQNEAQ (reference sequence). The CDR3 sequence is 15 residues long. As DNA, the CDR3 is TGTGCCAACGGCACGACAGCGGGCGGGAACACTGAAGCTTTCTTT. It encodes CANGTTAGGNTEAFF.

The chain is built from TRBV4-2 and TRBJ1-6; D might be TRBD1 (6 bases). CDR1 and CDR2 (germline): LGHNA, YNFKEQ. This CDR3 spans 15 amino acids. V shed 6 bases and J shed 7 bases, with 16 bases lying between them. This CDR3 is CASSQLRGENSPLHF. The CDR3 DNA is TGTGCCAGCAGTCAACTCAGGGGTGAGAATTCACCCCTCCACTTT.

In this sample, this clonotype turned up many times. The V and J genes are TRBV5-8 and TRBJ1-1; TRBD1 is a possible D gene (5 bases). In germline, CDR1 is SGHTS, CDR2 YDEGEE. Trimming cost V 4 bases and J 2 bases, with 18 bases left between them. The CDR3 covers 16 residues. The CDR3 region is CASSPLKGQGNTEAFF. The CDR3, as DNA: TGTGCCAGCAGCCCGCTGAAGGGGCAGGGTAACACTGAAGCTTTCTTT. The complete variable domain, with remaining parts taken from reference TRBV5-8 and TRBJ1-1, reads EAGVTQSPTHLIKTRGQQATLRCSPISGHTSVYWYQQALGLGLQFLLWYDEGEERNRGNFPPRFSGRQFPNYSSELNVNALELEDSALYLCASSPLKGQGNTEAFFGQGTRLTVV.

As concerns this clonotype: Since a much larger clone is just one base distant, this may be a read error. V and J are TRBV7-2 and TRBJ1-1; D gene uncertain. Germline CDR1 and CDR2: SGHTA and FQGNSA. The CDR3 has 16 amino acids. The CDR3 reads CASSLDMSGVWPEAFF. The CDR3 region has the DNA TGCGCCAGCAGCTTGGATATGTCTGGGGTGTGGCCTGAAGCTTTCTTT.

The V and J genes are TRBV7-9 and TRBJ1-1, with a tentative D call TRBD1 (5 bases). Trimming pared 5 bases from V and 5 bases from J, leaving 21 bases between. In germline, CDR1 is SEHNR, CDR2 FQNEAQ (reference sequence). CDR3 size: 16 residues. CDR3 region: CASSHLPPQGVTEAFF. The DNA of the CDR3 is TGTGCCAGCAGCCACCTTCCCCCCCAGGGCGTTACTGAAGCTTTCTTT.

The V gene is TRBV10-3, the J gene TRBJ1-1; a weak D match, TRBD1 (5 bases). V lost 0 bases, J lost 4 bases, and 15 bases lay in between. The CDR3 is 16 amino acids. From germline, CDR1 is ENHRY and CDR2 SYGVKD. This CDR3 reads CAISESGRDVITEAFF. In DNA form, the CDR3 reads TGTGCCATCAGTGAGTCGGGCCGGGACGTGATCACTGAAGCTTTCTTT.

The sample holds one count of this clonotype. The chain's CDR3 is CASNPGQLANYGYTF. CDR3 in DNA: TGTGCCAGTAATCCGGGACAGCTAGCTAACTATGGCTACACCTTC. The chain links TRBV19 to TRBJ1-2; TRBD1 matches 7 bases. The germline V gene encodes CDR1 LNHDA and CDR2 SQIVND (reference sequence). Unmatched junction bases numbered 8, after V lost 7 bases and J lost 0 bases. The CDR3 is 15 residues long. Full variable domain (outside the CDR3, taken from reference TRBV19 and TRBJ1-2): DGGITQSPKYLFRKEGQNVTLSCEQNLNHDAMYWYRQDPGQGLRLIYYSQIVNDFQKGDIAEGYSVSREKKESFPLTVTSAQKNPTAFYLCASNPGQLANYGYTFGSGTRLTVV.

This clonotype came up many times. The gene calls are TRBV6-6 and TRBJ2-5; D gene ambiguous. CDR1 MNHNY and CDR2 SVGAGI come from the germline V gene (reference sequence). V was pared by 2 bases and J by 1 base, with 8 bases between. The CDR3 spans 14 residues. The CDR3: CASSYETPQETQYF. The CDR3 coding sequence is TGTGCCAGCAGTTACGAGACACCCCAAGAGACCCAGTACTTC.

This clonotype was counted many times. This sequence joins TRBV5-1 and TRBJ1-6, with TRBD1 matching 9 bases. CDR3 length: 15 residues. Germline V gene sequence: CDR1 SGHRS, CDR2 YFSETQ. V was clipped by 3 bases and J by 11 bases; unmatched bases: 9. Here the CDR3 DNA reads TGCGCCAGCAGCTCCGCCGGGACAGGGTTGACACCCCTCCACTTT. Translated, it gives CASSSAGTGLTPLHF.

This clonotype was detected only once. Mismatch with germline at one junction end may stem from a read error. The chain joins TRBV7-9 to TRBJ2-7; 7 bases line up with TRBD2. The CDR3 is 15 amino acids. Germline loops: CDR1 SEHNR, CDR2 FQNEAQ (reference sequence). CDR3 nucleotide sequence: TGCGCCAGCAGCCAAGAGCCAGGGACTATGGACGGGCAGTACTTC. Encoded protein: CASSQEPGTMDGQYF.

CDR3 sequence reads: CASSSSPGLAGDYEQYF. DNA of the CDR3: TGTGCCAGCAGCTCTTCTCCGGGACTAGCGGGGGACTACGAGCAGTACTTC. The chain links TRBV25-1 to TRBJ2-7; 14 nucleotides agree with TRBD2. The trim removed 6 bases at V and 3 bases at J, leaving 10 bases unmatched. Germline V CDR1 and CDR2: MGHDK, SYGVNS. The CDR3 extends over 17 amino acids.

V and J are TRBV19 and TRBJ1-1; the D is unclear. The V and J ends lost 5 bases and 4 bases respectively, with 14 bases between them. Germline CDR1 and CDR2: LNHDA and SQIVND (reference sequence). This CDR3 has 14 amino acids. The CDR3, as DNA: TGTGCCAGTAGTGGGTGGCAGGCGGGCACTGAAGCTTTCTTT. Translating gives CASSGWQAGTEAFF.

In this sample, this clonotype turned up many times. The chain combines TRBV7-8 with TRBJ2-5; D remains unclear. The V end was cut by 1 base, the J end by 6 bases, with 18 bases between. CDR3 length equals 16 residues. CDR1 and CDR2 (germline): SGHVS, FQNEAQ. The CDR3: CASSLEGRMVSKTQYF. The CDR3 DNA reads TGTGCCAGCAGCTTAGAAGGCAGGATGGTCTCAAAGACCCAGTACTTC.

The CDR3 loop is CSVERGGSAEAFF. In DNA, the CDR3 is TGCAGCGTTGAAAGAGGGGGCAGTGCTGAAGCTTTCTTT. The V and J genes are TRBV29-1 and TRBJ1-1; 7 bases agree with TRBD1. V trimming: 2 bases; J trimming: 6 bases; junction bases outside the gene matches: 6. This CDR3 has 13 residues. CDR1 SQVTM and CDR2 ANQGSEA come from the germline V gene.

The CDR3 DNA reads TGCAGCGTTGAGGCAGGGGGCTACACCATATATTTT. The encoded protein is CSVEAGGYTIYF. The rearrangement uses TRBV29-1 and TRBJ1-3; TRBD1 aligns across 8 bases. The V gene end was trimmed by 3 bases and the J gene end by 8 bases; junction bases not matched to a gene: 3. This CDR3 is 12 amino acids long. Germline lookup yields CDR1 SQVTM and CDR2 ANQGSEA.

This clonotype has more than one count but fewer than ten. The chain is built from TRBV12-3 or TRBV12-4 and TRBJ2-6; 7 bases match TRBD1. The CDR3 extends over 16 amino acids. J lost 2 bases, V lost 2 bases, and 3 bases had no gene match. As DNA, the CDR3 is TGTGCCAGCAGTTTATCAGACAGGGCTGGGGCCAACGTCCTGACTTTC. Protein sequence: CASSLSDRAGANVLTF.

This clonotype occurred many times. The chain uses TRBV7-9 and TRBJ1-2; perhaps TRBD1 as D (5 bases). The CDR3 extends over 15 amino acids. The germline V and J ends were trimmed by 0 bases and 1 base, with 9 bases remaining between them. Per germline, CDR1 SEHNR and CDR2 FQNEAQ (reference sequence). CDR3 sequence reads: CASSLAAGGNYGYTF. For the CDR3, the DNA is TGTGCCAGCAGCTTAGCCGCCGGGGGTAACTATGGCTACACCTTC.

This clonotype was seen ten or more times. This CDR3 is CASSNRGDEQYF. The DNA of the CDR3 is TGTGCCAGTAGTAACAGGGGCGACGAGCAGTACTTC. This chain connects TRBV19 to TRBJ2-7; 7 nucleotides align to TRBD1. Germline V lookup: CDR1 LNHDA, CDR2 SQIVND (reference sequence). The CDR3 sequence is 12 residues long. The junction had 2 bases not matched to a gene; V was cut back by 4 bases and J by 5 bases.

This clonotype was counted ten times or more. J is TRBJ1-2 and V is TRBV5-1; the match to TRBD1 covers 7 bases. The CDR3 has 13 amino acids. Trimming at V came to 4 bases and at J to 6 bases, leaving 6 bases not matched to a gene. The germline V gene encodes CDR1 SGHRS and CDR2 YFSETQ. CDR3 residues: CASSQTGQDGYTF. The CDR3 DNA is TGCGCCAGCAGCCAAACCGGACAGGATGGCTACACCTTC. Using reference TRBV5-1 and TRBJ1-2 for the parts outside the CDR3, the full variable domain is KAGVTQTPRYLIKTRGQQVTLSCSPISGHRSVSWYQQTPGQGLQFLFEYFSETQRNKGNFPGRFSGRQFSNSRSEMNVSTLELGDSALYLCASSQTGQDGYTFGSGTRLTVV.

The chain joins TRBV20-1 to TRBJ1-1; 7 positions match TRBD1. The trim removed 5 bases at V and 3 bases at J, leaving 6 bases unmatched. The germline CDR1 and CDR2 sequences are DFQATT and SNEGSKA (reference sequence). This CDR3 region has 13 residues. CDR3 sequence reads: CSAVDRAYTEAFF. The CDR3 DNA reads TGCAGTGCTGTAGACAGGGCGTACACTGAAGCTTTCTTT.